This T cell receptor (beta chain) was captured by sequencing in a study of blood T cell repertoires in COVID-19. Study-level background: From the United States, Italy and Spain came samples of acute and convalescent COVID-19. PBMCs, B-cell-depleted T cells, or T cells provided the cDNA or gDNA that made up the material.

As processed by the authors: Amplification from reference gene primers served as the basis for estimated nucleated cell counts. Sequenced by immunoSEQ multiplex PCR; TCRdb stores in-frame clones only, minus some. The V and J calls and the clone size are those of that table, but D and trimming were determined from the DNA. The top ten clones hold about 4.7% of a sample with about 140,000 clones, 87% of them seen once. V was clipped by 0 bases and J by 1 base, with 7 bases between them. This CDR3 comprises 14 residues. Per germline, CDR1 GTSNPN and CDR2 SVGIG (reference sequence). This receptor was taken from a human donor in a cohort sampled during active COVID-19. The chain employs TRBV30 and TRBJ1-3, with D tentatively TRBD1 (5 bases). Specimen: peripheral blood. The CDR3 region is CAWSVGESGNTIYF. Here the CDR3 DNA reads TGTGCCTGGAGTGTAGGGGAATCTGGAAACACCATATATTTT. The full variable domain, completed using reference TRBV30 and TRBJ1-3, is SQTIHQWPATLVQPVGSPLSLECTVEGTSNPNLYWYRQAAGRGLQLLFYSVGIGQISSEVPQNLSASRPQDRQFILSSKKLLLSDSGFYLCAWSVGESGNTIYFGEGSWLTVV.